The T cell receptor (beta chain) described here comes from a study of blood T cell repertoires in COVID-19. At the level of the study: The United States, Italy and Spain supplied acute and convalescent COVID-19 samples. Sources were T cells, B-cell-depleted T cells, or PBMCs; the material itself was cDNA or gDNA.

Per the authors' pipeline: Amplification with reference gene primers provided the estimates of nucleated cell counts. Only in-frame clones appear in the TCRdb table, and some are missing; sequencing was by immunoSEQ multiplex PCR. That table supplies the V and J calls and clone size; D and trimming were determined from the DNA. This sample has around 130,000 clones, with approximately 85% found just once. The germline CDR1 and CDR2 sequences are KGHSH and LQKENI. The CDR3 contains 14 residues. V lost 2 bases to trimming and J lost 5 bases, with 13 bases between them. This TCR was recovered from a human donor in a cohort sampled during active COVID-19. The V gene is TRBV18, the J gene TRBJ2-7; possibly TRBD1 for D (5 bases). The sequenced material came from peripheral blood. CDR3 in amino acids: CASSPSNQGDEQYF. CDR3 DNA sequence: TGTGCCAGCTCACCAAGTAACCAAGGGGACGAGCAGTACTTC.